This TCR beta chain was recorded in a study of cytomegalovirus exposure and HLA in healthy donors. Study-level points and caveats: There were a few CMV-associated chains whose specificity for CMV antigens was confirmed in vitro. The study flagged some 180 TCR beta chains as cytomegalovirus-associated. Despite most TCR sequences being rare, some public TCRs occurred in many donors.

The CDR3 runs to 15 residues. Germline V gene lookup returns CDR1 SGHTA and CDR2 FQGTGA. V was shortened by 4 bases and J by 0 bases, with 7 bases between the two germline ends. Sequenced by immunoSEQ multiplex PCR; TCRdb stores in-frame clones only, minus some. Among tens of thousands of clones, 92% were seen once, and the ten largest hold under 1.5%. A remark on this clone: Its antigen is still unknown.

The rearrangement uses TRBV7-3 and TRBJ2-6; D gene unclear. Sequencing was carried out using PBMCs. The TCR was taken from a man in his late teens or twenties in good health and CMV-seronegative. The CDR3 sequence is CASSSASSGANVLTF. The CDR3 region has the DNA TGTGCCAGCAGCTCCGCGAGCTCTGGGGCCAACGTCCTGACTTTC.